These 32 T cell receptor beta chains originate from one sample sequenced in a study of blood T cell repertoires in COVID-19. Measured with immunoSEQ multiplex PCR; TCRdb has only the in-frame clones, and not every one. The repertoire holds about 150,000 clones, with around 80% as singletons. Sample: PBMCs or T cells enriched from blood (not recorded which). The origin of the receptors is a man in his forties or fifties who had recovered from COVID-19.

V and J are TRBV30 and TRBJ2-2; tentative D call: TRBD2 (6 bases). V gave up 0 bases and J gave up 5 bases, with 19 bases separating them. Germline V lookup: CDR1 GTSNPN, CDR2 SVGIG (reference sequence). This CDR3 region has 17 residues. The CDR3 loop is CAWSVRRWRDMTGELFF. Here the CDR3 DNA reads TGTGCCTGGAGTGTAAGAAGGTGGAGGGATATGACCGGGGAGCTGTTTTTT. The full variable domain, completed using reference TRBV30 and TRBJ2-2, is SQTIHQWPATLVQPVGSPLSLECTVEGTSNPNLYWYRQAAGRGLQLLFYSVGIGQISSEVPQNLSASRPQDRQFILSSKKLLLSDSGFYLCAWSVRRWRDMTGELFFGEGSRLTVL.

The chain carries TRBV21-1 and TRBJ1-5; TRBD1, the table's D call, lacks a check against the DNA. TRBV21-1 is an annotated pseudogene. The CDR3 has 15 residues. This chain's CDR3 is CASSRGQDSNQPQHF. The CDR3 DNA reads TGTGCCAGCAGCAGAGGACAGGATAGCAATCAGCCCCAGCATTTT.

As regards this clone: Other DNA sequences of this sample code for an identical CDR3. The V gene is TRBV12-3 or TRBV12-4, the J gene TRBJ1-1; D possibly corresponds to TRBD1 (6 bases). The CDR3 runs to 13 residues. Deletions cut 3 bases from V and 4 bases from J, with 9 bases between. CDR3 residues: CASSFGGGTEAFF. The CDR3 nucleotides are TGTGCCAGCAGTTTTGGGGGCGGCACTGAAGCTTTCTTT.

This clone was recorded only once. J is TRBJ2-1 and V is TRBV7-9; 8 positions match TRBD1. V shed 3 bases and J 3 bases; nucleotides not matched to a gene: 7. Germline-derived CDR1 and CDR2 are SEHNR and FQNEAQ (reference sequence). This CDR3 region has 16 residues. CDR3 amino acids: CASSFRDRPLYNEQFF. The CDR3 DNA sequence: TGTGCCAGCAGCTTCCGGGACAGGCCTCTCTACAATGAGCAGTTCTTC.

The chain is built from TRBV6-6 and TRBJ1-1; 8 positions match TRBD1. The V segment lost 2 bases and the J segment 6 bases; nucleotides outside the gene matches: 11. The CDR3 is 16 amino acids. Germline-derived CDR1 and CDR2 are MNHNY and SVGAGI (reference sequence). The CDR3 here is CASSYGAGGAFSEAFF. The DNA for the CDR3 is TGTGCCAGCAGTTACGGAGCAGGGGGCGCTTTCTCTGAAGCTTTCTTT.

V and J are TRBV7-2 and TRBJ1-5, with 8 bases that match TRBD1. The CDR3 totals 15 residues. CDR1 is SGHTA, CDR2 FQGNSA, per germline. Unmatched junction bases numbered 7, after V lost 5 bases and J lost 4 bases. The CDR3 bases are TGTGCCAGCAGCCTCCGGACAGGGTTGAATCAGCCCCAGCATTTT. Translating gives CASSLRTGLNQPQHF.

The CDR3 spells CASSLNPSGDNEQFF. CDR3 in DNA: TGTGCCAGCAGCTTAAATCCCTCGGGAGACAATGAGCAGTTCTTC. V is TRBV7-3 and J is TRBJ2-1, with D perhaps matching TRBD2 (6 bases). V lost 1 base, J lost 5 bases, and 12 bases lay in between. This CDR3 has 15 residues. Germline loops: CDR1 SGHTA, CDR2 FQGTGA.

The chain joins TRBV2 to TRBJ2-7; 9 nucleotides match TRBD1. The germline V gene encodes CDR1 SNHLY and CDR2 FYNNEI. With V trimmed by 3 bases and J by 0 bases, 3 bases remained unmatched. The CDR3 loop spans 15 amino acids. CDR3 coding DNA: TGTGCCAGCAGTGAGGAACAGGGGGCCTCCTACGAGCAGTACTTC. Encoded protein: CASSEEQGASYEQYF.

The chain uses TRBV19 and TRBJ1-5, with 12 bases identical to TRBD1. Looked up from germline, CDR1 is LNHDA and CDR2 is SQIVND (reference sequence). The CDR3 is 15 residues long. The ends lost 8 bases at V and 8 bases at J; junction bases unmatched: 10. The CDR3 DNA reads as TGTGCCAGTGCCATCGGGACAGGGGGCGGGAAGCCCCAGCATTTT. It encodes CASAIGTGGGKPQHF. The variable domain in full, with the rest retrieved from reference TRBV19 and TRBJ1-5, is DGGITQSPKYLFRKEGQNVTLSCEQNLNHDAMYWYRQDPGQGLRLIYYSQIVNDFQKGDIAEGYSVSREKKESFPLTVTSAQKNPTAFYLCASAIGTGGGKPQHFGDGTRLSIL.

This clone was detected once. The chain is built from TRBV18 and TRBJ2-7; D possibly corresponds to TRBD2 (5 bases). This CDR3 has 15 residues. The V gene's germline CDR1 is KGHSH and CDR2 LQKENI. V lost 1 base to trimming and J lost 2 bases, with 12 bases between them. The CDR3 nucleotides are TGTGCCAGCTCACCACTTGCTAGCCCGACCTACGAGCAGTACTTC. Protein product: CASSPLASPTYEQYF.

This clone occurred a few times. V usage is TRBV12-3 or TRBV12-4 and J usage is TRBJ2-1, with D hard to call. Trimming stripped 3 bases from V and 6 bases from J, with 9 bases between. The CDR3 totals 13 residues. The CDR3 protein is CASSLIGFNEQFF. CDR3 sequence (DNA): TGTGCCAGCAGTTTGATCGGGTTCAATGAGCAGTTCTTC.

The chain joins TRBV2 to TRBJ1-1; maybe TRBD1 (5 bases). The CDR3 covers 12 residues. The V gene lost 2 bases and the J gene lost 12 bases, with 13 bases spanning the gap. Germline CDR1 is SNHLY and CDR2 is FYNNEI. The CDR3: CASSESQGVSFF. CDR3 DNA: TGTGCCAGCAGTGAATCCCAGGGCGTGTCTTTCTTT.

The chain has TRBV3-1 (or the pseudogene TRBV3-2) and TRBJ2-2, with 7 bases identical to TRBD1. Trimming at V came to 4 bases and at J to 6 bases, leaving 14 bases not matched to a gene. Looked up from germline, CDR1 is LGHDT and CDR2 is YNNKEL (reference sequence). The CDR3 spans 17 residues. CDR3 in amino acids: CASSRPRDRLFAGELFF. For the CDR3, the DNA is TGTGCCAGCAGCCGTCCCCGGGACAGATTATTCGCCGGGGAGCTGTTTTTT.

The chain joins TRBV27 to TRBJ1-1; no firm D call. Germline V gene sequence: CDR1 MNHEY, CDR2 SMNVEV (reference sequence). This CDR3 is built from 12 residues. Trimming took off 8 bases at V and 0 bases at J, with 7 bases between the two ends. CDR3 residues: CASFSVNTEAFF. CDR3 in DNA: TGTGCCAGCTTCTCGGTGAACACTGAAGCTTTCTTT.

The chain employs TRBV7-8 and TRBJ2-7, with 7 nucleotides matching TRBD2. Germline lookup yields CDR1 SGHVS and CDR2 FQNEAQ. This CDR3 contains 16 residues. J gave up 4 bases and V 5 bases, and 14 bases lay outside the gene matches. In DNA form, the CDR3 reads TGTGCCAGCAGCCCCGGGGGAGCGGGGTCCTTATACGAGCAGTACTTC. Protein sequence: CASSPGGAGSLYEQYF.

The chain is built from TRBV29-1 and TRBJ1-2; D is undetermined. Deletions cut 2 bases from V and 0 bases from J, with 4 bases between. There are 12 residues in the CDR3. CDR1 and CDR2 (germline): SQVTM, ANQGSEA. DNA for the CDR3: TGCAGCGTTGAAACAGCTAACTATGGCTACACCTTC. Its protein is CSVETANYGYTF.

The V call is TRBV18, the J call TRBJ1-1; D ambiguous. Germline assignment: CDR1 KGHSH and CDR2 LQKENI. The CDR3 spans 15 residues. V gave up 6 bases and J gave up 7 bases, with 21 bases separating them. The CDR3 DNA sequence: TGTGCCAGCTCCAATCCTCTCTCCCCACGGGGTGAAGCTTTCTTT. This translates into CASSNPLSPRGEAFF. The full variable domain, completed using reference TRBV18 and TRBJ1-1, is NAGVMQNPRHLVRRRGQEARLRCSPMKGHSHVYWYRQLPEEGLKFMVYLQKENIIDESGMPKERFSAEFPKEGPSILRIQQVVRGDSAAYFCASSNPLSPRGEAFFGQGTRLTVV.

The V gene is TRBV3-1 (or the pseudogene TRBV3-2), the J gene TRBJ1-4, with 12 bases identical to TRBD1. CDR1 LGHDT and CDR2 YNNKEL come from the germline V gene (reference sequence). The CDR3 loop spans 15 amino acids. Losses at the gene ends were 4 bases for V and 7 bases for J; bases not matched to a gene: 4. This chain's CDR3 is CASSPGQGAIEKLFF. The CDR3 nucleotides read TGTGCCAGCAGCCCGGGACAGGGGGCTATTGAAAAACTGTTTTTT.

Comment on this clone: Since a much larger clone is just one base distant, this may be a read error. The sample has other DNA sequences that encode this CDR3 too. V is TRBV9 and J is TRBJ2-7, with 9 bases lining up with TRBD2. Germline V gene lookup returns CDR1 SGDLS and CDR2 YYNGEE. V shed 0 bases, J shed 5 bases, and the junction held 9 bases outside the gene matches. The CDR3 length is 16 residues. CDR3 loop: CASSVGGGGAGNEQYF. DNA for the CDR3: TGTGCCAGCAGCGTAGGGGGCGGGGGGGCCGGTAACGAGCAGTACTTC.

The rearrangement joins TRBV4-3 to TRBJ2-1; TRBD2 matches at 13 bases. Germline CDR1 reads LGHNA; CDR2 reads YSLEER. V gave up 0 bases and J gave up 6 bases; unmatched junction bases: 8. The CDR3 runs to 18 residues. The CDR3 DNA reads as TGCGCCAGCAGCCAAGATCCCCCACTAGCGGGGGGGCCCAATGAGCAGTTCTTC. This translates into CASSQDPPLAGGPNEQFF.

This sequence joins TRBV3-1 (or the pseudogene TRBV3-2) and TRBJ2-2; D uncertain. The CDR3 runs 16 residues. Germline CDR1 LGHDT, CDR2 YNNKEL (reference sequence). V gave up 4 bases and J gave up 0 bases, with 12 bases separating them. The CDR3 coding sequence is TGTGCCAGCAGCCCAACACATTCAACGAACACCGGGGAGCTGTTTTTT. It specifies CASSPTHSTNTGELFF.

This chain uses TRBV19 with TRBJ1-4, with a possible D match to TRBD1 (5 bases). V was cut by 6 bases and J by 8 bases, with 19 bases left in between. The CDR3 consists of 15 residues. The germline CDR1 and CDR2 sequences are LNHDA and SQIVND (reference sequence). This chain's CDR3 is CASRGTGNINEKLFF. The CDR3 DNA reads TGTGCCAGTAGAGGGACTGGGAATATAAACGAAAAACTGTTTTTT. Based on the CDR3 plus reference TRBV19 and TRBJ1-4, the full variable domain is DGGITQSPKYLFRKEGQNVTLSCEQNLNHDAMYWYRQDPGQGLRLIYYSQIVNDFQKGDIAEGYSVSREKKESFPLTVTSAQKNPTAFYLCASRGTGNINEKLFFGSGTQLSVL.

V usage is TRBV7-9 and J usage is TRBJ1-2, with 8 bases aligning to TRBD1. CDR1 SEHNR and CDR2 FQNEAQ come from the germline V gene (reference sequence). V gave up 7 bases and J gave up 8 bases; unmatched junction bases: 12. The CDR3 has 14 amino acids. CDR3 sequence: CASIYTDRETGYTF. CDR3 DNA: TGTGCCAGCATCTATACGGACAGGGAAACAGGCTACACCTTC.

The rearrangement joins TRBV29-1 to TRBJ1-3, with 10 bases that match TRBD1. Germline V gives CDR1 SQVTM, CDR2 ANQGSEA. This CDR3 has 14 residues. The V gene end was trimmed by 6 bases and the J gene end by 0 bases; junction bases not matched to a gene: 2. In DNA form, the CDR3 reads TGCAGCGTGGGGGACAGGGGCTCTGGAAACACCATATATTTT. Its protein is CSVGDRGSGNTIYF.

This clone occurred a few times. This CDR3 reads CASSLGTGFYSNQPQHF. In nucleotides, the CDR3 is TGTGCCAGCAGCTTGGGGACAGGATTCTATAGCAATCAGCCCCAGCATTTT. V is TRBV5-8 and J is TRBJ1-5; TRBD1 matches at 7 bases. Germline values: CDR1 SGHTS, CDR2 YDEGEE. The CDR3 contains 17 residues. J was trimmed by 0 bases and V by 0 bases; bases with no gene match: 6.

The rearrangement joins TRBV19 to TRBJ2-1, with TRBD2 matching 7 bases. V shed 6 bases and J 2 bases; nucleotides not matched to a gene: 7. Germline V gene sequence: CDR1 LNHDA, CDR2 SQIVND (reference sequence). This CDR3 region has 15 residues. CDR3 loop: CASRRSGGAYNEQFF. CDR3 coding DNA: TGTGCCAGTAGGAGAAGTGGGGGGGCCTACAATGAGCAGTTCTTC.

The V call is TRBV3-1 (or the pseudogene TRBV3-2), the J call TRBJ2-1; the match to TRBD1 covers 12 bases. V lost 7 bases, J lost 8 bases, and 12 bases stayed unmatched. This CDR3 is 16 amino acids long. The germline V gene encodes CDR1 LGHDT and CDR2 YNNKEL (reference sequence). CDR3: CASTRRDRGRFHEQFF. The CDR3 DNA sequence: TGTGCCAGCACCCGGAGGGACAGGGGGCGATTCCATGAGCAGTTCTTC.

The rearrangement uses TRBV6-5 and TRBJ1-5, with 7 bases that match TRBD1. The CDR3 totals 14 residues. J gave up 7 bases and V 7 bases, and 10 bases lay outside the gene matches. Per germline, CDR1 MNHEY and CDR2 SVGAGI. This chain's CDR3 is CASTLRQGYQPQHF. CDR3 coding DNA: TGTGCCAGCACTCTCCGACAGGGTTACCAGCCCCAGCATTTT.

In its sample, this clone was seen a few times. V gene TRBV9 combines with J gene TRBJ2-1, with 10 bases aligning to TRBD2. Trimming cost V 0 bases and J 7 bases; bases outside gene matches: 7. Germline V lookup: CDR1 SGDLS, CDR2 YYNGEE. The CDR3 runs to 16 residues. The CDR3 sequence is CASSVVPAGGQNEQFF. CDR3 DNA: TGTGCCAGCAGCGTAGTGCCAGCGGGGGGGCAAAATGAGCAGTTCTTC.

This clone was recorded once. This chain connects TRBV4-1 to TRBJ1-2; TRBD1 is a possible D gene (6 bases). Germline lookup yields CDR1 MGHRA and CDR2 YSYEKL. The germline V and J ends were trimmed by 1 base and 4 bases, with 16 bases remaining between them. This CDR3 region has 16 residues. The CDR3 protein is CASSQAGVEGLYGYTF. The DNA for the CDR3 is TGCGCCAGCAGCCAAGCAGGGGTTGAGGGCCTCTATGGCTACACCTTC.

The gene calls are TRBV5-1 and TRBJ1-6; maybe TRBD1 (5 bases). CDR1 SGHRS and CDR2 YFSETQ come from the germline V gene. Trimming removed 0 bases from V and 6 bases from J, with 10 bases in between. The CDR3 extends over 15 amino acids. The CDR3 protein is CASSLGGPVNSPLHF. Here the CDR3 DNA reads TGCGCCAGCAGCTTGGGGGGCCCAGTTAATTCACCCCTCCACTTT.

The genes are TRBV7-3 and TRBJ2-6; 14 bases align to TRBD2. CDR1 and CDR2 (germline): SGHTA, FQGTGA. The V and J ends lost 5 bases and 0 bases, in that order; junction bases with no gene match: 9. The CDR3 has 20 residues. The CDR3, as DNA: TGTGCCAGCAGCCCGCCTAGGACTAGCGGGGGGCACTCTGGGGCCAACGTCCTGACTTTC. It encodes CASSPPRTSGGHSGANVLTF.